This T cell receptor (beta chain) was documented in a study of CD8 T cells in ankylosing spondylitis. Study-wide points: What seemed typical of ankylosing spondylitis blood was a TCR beta motif built from about eight highly homologous variants.

Only a few counts were recorded for this clonotype. Its specificity is not known. CDR1 WSHSY and CDR2 SAAADI come from the germline V gene. The trim removed 6 bases at V and 8 bases at J, leaving 6 bases unmatched. The CDR3 is 12 residues long. TCRdb itself ran the 5' RACE reads through MiXCR, one entry per CDR3 protein. This table holds just under 550,000 distinct CDR3 sequences, roughly 13% found once. This rearrangement joins TRBV10-2 to TRBJ1-1; 7 nucleotides line up with TRBD1. The specimen sequenced was blood, either unsorted or a sorted T cell fraction (not recorded which). This receptor was identified in a male donor with ankylosing spondylitis. As DNA, the CDR3 is TGCGCCAGCAGGGACAGGCCAGAAGAAGCTTTCTTT. Residues: CASRDRPEEAFF.